This T cell receptor beta chain was identified in a study of cytomegalovirus exposure and HLA in healthy donors. At the level of the study: Both the 100 to 150 validation repertoires and the roughly 640 first-cohort repertoires used the same platform, as reported by a later analysis.

Separation from the approximately 670-subject first cohort characterized the 120-subject validation cohort, to which the donors belonged. The table lists this clone with a count of one. What it binds is unknown. Here immunoSEQ multiplex PCR was the method, and the copy in TCRdb shows in-frame clones only, minus some. The sample carries about 160,000 clones, around nine tenths recorded once. The ends were cut back, 0 bases at V and 2 bases at J, with 8 bases in the middle. Germline V lookup: CDR1 LGHNA, CDR2 YNFKEQ. The CDR3 is 15 amino acids. The study's findings and limits: Many donors carried some public TCRs, although rarity characterized most TCR sequences. As confirmed in vitro, three CMV-associated chains were specific for CMV antigens.

Sequenced material: PBMCs. The chain has TRBV4-2 and TRBJ1-3, with D maybe TRBD1 (6 bases). This receptor was obtained from a woman under 30 in good health and CMV-seropositive. CDR3 DNA sequence: TGTGCCAGCAGCCAAGAGGGGGGGCCTGGAAACACCATATATTTT. Its translation is CASSQEGGPGNTIYF.